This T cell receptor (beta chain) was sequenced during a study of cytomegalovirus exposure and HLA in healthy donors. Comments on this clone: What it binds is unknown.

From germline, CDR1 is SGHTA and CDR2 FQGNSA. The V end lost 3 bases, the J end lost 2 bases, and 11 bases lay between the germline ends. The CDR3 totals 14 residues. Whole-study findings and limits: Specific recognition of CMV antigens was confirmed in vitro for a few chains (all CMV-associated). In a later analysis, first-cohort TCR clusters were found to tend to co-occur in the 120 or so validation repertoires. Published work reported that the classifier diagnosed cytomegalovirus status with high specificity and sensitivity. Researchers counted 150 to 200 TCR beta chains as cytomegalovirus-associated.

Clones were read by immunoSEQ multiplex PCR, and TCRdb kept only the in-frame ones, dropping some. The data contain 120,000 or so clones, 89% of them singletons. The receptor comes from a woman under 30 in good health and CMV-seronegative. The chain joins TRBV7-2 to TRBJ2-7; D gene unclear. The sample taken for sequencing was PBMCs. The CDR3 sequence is CASSLAANPYEQYF. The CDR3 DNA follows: TGTGCCAGCAGCTTGGCGGCCAATCCCTACGAGCAGTACTTC.